The 14 T cell receptor beta chains reported below all come from one sample, sequenced in a study of T cell responses to AZD1222 COVID-19 vaccine. The data were produced by immunoSEQ multiplex PCR, yet TCRdb's version contains in-frame clones alone and is incomplete. The sample lists some 170,000 clones, 90% to 95% occurring once. This sample comprised peripheral blood, obtained on day 0 of MenACWY control vaccination. These receptors all stem from an adult in good health.

The rearrangement uses TRBV7-8 and TRBJ2-5; D not certain. The germline gives CDR1 SGHVS, CDR2 FQNEAQ. Trimming left V 5 bases short and J 7 bases short, with 8 bases between. The CDR3 length is 11 residues. This CDR3 is CASSPPGTQYF. The DNA of the CDR3 is TGTGCCAGCAGCCCCCCGGGGACCCAGTACTTC. Full variable domain (rest looked up from reference TRBV7-8 and TRBJ2-5): GAGVSQSPRYKVAKRGQDVALRCDPISGHVSLFWYQQALGQGPEFLTYFQNEAQLDKSGLPSDRFFAERPEGSVSTLKIQRTQQEDSAVYLCASSPPGTQYFGPGTRLLVL.

The chain is built from TRBV6-5 and TRBJ2-5; D uncertain. The CDR3 contains 11 residues. Trimming left V 6 bases short and J 1 base short, with 3 bases between. Germline loops: CDR1 MNHEY, CDR2 SVGAGI. The CDR3 DNA follows: TGTGCCAGCAGCCTCCAAGAGACCCAGTACTTC. This encodes CASSLQETQYF.

This sequence joins TRBV7-2 and TRBJ2-2, with 7 bases that match TRBD2. The V segment lost 6 bases and the J segment 6 bases; nucleotides outside the gene matches: 10. The CDR3 is 15 amino acids. Germline V CDR1 and CDR2: SGHTA, FQGNSA. CDR3 bases: TGTGCCAGCAGTACTGGCGGGAGTACAGCCGGGGAGCTGTTTTTT. Its translation: CASSTGGSTAGELFF. Together with reference TRBV7-2 and TRBJ2-2, the CDR3 gives the full variable domain: GAGVSQSPSNKVTEKGKDVELRCDPISGHTALYWYRQSLGQGLEFLIYFQGNSAPDKSGLPSDRFSAERTGGSVSTLTIQRTQQEDSAVYLCASSTGGSTAGELFFGEGSRLTVL.

This chain uses TRBV2 with TRBJ2-1; 7 positions match TRBD2. This CDR3 has 14 residues. Germline V gene sequence: CDR1 SNHLY, CDR2 FYNNEI. The trim removed 4 bases at V and 2 bases at J, leaving 2 bases unmatched. CDR3 sequence: CASSGAGAYNEQFF. The CDR3 coding sequence is TGTGCCAGCAGTGGTGCGGGGGCCTACAATGAGCAGTTCTTC.

V gene TRBV9 combines with J gene TRBJ1-1; perhaps TRBD1 as D (6 bases). Germline V gene lookup returns CDR1 SGDLS and CDR2 YYNGEE. The CDR3 has 15 amino acids. The V end was cut by 0 bases, the J end by 1 base, with 10 bases between. CDR3 sequence reads: CASSVGQGGNTEAFF. Here the CDR3 DNA reads TGTGCCAGCAGCGTAGGCCAAGGGGGGAACACTGAAGCTTTCTTT.

The chain has TRBV4-2 and TRBJ2-7; TRBD1 aligns across 10 bases. CDR3 size: 14 residues. Looked up from germline, CDR1 is LGHNA and CDR2 is YNFKEQ. The J segment lost 7 bases and the V segment lost 1 base, leaving 4 bases of the junction unmatched. This CDR3 is CASSQGQGAGEQYF. The CDR3 DNA reads TGTGCCAGCAGCCAAGGACAGGGGGCTGGAGAGCAGTACTTC.

This chain links TRBV5-1 with TRBJ2-3, with D hard to call. The CDR3 has 13 amino acids. The germline gives CDR1 SGHRS, CDR2 YFSETQ. Trimming removed 1 base from V and 5 bases from J, with 8 bases in between. The CDR3 here is CASSLMWGDTQYF. CDR3 DNA: TGCGCCAGCAGCTTGATGTGGGGAGATACGCAGTATTTT.

This clone is deemed medium-sized. The sample holds other DNA sequences that translate to the same CDR3. CDR3 residues: CASSAGQGTEAFF. The CDR3 DNA is TGTGCCAGCAGTGCGGGCCAGGGTACTGAAGCTTTCTTT. V gene TRBV2 combines with J gene TRBJ1-1; tentatively, D is TRBD1 (5 bases). The germline V and J ends were trimmed by 4 bases and 5 bases, with 11 bases remaining between them. Germline values: CDR1 SNHLY, CDR2 FYNNEI. There are 13 residues in the CDR3.

The chain combines TRBV5-4 with TRBJ2-1; 8 positions agree with TRBD2. Germline-derived CDR1 and CDR2 are SGHNT and YYREEE (reference sequence). The CDR3 has 14 residues. The trim removed 2 bases at V and 5 bases at J, leaving 3 bases unmatched. This chain's CDR3 is CASSFQRENNEQFF. In nucleotides, the CDR3 is TGTGCCAGCAGCTTTCAGCGGGAGAACAATGAGCAGTTCTTC. Full variable domain (outside the CDR3, taken from reference TRBV5-4 and TRBJ2-1): ETGVTQSPTHLIKTRGQQVTLRCSSQSGHNTVSWYQQALGQGPQFIFQYYREEENGRGNFPPRFSGLQFPNYSSELNVNALELDDSALYLCASSFQRENNEQFFGPGTRLTVL.

V gene TRBV3-1 (or the pseudogene TRBV3-2) combines with J gene TRBJ2-7; 9 bases match TRBD2. V was pared by 4 bases and J by 7 bases, with 8 bases of the junction left unmatched. Germline-derived CDR1 and CDR2 are LGHDT and YNNKEL (reference sequence). The CDR3 totals 14 residues. This CDR3 is CASSRPGLAREQYF. The CDR3 nucleotides are TGTGCCAGCAGCCGCCCAGGACTAGCGAGAGAGCAGTACTTC.

The chain is built from TRBV28 and TRBJ1-6; unclear D gene. The germline V and J ends were trimmed by 7 bases and 8 bases, with 12 bases remaining between them. Germline V gives CDR1 MDHEN, CDR2 SYDVKM. CDR3 size: 13 residues. The CDR3 here is CASKAGQDSPLHF. The CDR3 region has the DNA TGTGCCAGCAAGGCCGGGCAGGATTCACCCCTCCACTTT.

CDR3 protein: CASTLIVGGASTGELFF. Written as DNA, the CDR3 is TGTGCCAGTACCCTTATAGTAGGGGGGGCTAGCACCGGGGAGCTGTTTTTT. This chain uses TRBV19 with TRBJ2-2, with a weak D call TRBD2 (7 bases). The CDR3 spans 17 residues. The germline V gene has CDR1 LNHDA and CDR2 SQIVND (reference sequence). Trimming pared 7 bases from V and 4 bases from J, leaving 22 bases between.

The gene calls are TRBV27 and TRBJ2-7; no clear D. CDR1 and CDR2 (germline): MNHEY, SMNVEV (reference sequence). The ends were cut back, 7 bases at V and 0 bases at J, with 10 bases in the middle. This CDR3 comprises 13 residues. The CDR3 sequence is CASKRPDSYEQYF. The CDR3 DNA reads TGTGCCAGCAAGAGGCCGGACTCCTACGAGCAGTACTTC.

J is TRBJ1-5 and V is TRBV6-2 or TRBV6-3, with D possibly matching TRBD1 (6 bases). The CDR3 has 17 amino acids. V was cut by 2 bases and J by 2 bases, with 16 bases left in between. The germline V gene has CDR1 MNHEY and CDR2 SVGEGT. CDR3 region: CASSYPSRGGGNQPQHF. The CDR3 coding sequence is TGTGCCAGCAGTTACCCCTCGCGAGGGGGGGGCAATCAGCCCCAGCATTTT.